This T cell receptor beta chain stems from a study of beta chain features in type 1 diabetes (dated by TCRdb to 2017 to 2018). At the level of the whole study: Mean age, gender distribution, total cell number and subset yield did not differ between patients and healthy donors. A total of 90 million to 140 million sorted cells were examined across all samples, and RNA yield correlated strongly with the number of cells per subset. The study compared TCRB repertoires of sorted circulating CD4+ T cell subsets between recently diagnosed type 1 diabetes patients and matched healthy donors. Regulatory and stem cell-like memory subsets were isolated from only 8 patients and 8 healthy donors, whereas naive and central memory subsets came from all 28 donors. Broad study findings and their caveats: At VDJ recombination sites, type 1 diabetes patients had fewer insertions and more deleted nucleotides, which implies abnormalities in thymic rearrangement. Sequencing cDNA rather than genomic DNA could over-represent highly expressing activated cells, although activation and CD3 levels did not differ between groups. PCR may preferentially amplify shorter templates, but because patient and control samples were amplified and corrected together, any resulting skew would affect both groups equally. Only small numbers of individuals were included in the HLA sub-analyses, which left unresolved whether HLA type had any influence on TCRB rearrangement. Type 1 diabetes patients showed a moderate but significant shortening of TCRB CDR3 length in all four CD4+ subsets. Naive, central memory and regulatory TCRB repertoires appeared to be more similar among patients than among healthy donors.

Each donor gave one peripheral blood draw, averaging roughly 100 mL, which was collected into heparinised tubes. Naive, central memory, regulatory and stem cell-like memory CD4+ T cells were sorted on a BD FACSAria II using a panel including CD45RO, CCR7, CD25, CD127, CD95 and CD27. A purity above 98% was achieved for all sorted populations. PBMCs were isolated right away by Lymphoprep density gradient centrifugation and were stained directly, without culture. To minimize batch effects, samples were stained and sorted in pairs, one healthy donor with one patient per experiment. This clone was found a few times. Its antigen has not been determined. Base-call qualities are not available, and no considerably larger clone is one nucleotide away. From the cysteine up to the phenylalanine, the CDR3 has a length of 14 residues. Only the CDR3 portion is preserved as DNA: 42 bases, with reading frame beginning at the first base. The CDR1 and CDR2 encoded by the germline V gene are SGHRS and YFSETQ. The germline V end is reduced by 4 bases and the J end by 5 bases; junction bases left unmatched: 7.

The High Capacity cDNA Reverse Transcription Kit was used to reverse transcribe all of the isolated RNA, meaning that expressed TCRB transcripts were what got sequenced. Deep immunoSEQ sequencing was applied to naive, central memory and regulatory T cell samples, giving an average of roughly 3.5 million total reads per sample. Sorted cells were lysed in RLT buffer and RNA was extracted with DNase-treated RNeasy Micro or Mini kits, depending on cell number. Each cell subset was processed separately to prevent cross-contamination, with patient and healthy donor samples processed together. TCRB sequences were amplified from cDNA with the immunoSEQ multiplex PCR, producing 87-bp fragments spanning the CDR3 region. Sequencing of the amplicons was performed on the Illumina HiSeq platform. Regarding the original processing steps: Synthetic template baselines were used to correct PCR bias computationally, reads within Hamming distance 2 were collapsed, and singletons that could not be merged were discarded. Reads were aligned against IMGT to assign V, D and J genes, CDR3 length and insertions or deletions at six rearrangement sites. Clonotype counts were normalized to sorted cell number within each subset before computing true diversity and Gini coefficients with the tcR R package. The overlap coefficient, calculated on TCRB nucleotide sequences, was used to quantify repertoire sharing. Out-of-frame TCRB sequences from naive cells were analyzed to stand in for the pre-selection repertoire. TCRdb obtained this table from immuneACCESS and retained in-frame rearrangements with V and J assigned. These tables miss some clones; where compared with another copy, unresolved V genes account for less than half of the shortfall, and the remainder is unexplained. The DNA gave D and trimming, while V, J and clone size come from that table. This sample gives hundreds of thousands of clones in total; over 25% of them show up just once. Around 0.065% of the sample is in the top ten clones.

This TCR derives from a man aged 18 to 29 in good health. The sequenced sample consisted of naive CD4+ T cells from blood. Taken with the paper, the label for cell subset or site translates to: true naive CD4+ T cells. The sequence links TRBV5-1 to TRBJ2-5; 8 junctional bases match TRBD1. The DNA reads as follows: TGCGCCAGCAGCCTACAGGGGGACGTCGAGACCCAGTACTTC. The encoded protein is CASSLQGDVETQYF.